Listed below are T cell receptor beta chains from one sample, sequenced in a study of T cell responses to AZD1222 COVID-19 vaccine. Libraries were prepared by immunoSEQ multiplex PCR; TCRdb keeps only in-frame clonotypes and omits some of them. Of around 140,000 clones in the sample, roughly 86% were seen once. The sample was peripheral blood, taken 28 days after the second dose of the MenACWY control vaccine. These receptors all come from an adult who received the MenACWY meningococcal vaccine as a control. CDR3s include the opening cysteine and the closing phenylalanine or tryptophan. Each record gives: V gene, J gene, clone size, D gene, CDR3 protein, CDR3 DNA. D genes are given only for firm matches. The size entry is marked missing in some rows and otherwise reads once, few, many or a size class.

TRBV4-3,TRBJ1-4,few,-,CASSQGGEKLFF,TGCGCCAGCAGCCAAGGGGGGGAAAAACTGTTTTTT
TRBV27,TRBJ2-1,-,-,CASSSFRSSYNEQFF,TGTGCCAGCAGTTCCTTCCGGAGCTCCTACAATGAGCAGTTCTTC
TRBV3-1/TRBV3-2,TRBJ1-1,once,TRBD1,CASSWAGGKGGTEAFF,TGTGCCAGCAGCTGGGCAGGGGGTAAAGGAGGGACTGAAGCTTTCTTT
TRBV10-3,TRBJ1-1,-,TRBD1,CAISPTGENTEAFF,TGTGCCATCAGCCCGACAGGGGAGAACACTGAAGCTTTCTTT
TRBV5-5,TRBJ2-7,-,-,CASSQAPSTSYEQYF,TGTGCCAGCAGCCAGGCGCCATCCACCTCCTACGAGCAGTACTTC
TRBV29-1,TRBJ2-6,once,TRBD1,CSARQGTGANVLTF,TGCAGCGCCCGACAGGGGACCGGGGCCAACGTCCTGACTTTC
TRBV7-2,TRBJ1-1,few,-,CASSLQSGADTEAFF,TGTGCCAGCAGCTTACAGTCGGGGGCAGACACTGAAGCTTTCTTT
TRBV19,TRBJ1-2,-,TRBD1,CASRDRANYGYTF,TGTGCCAGTAGGGACAGGGCAAACTATGGCTACACCTTC
TRBV7-9,TRBJ2-7,few,TRBD1,CASTNTGAEQYF,TGTGCCAGCACCAACACAGGGGCCGAGCAGTACTTC
TRBV7-2,TRBJ1-5,-,-,CASSEGGAAGQPQHF,TGTGCCAGCAGCGAAGGGGGGGCGGCGGGTCAGCCCCAGCATTTT
TRBV19,TRBJ1-5,-,-,CASSIEGENGPQHF,TGTGCCAGTAGTATAGAAGGGGAGAATGGGCCCCAGCATTTT
TRBV30,TRBJ1-5,-,TRBD1,CAWSRGPRQPQHF,TGTGCCTGGAGCAGGGGGCCGCGTCAGCCCCAGCATTTT
TRBV5-6,TRBJ1-4,-,-,CASSFQTTAEKLFF,TGTGCCAGCAGCTTCCAGACAACGGCTGAAAAACTGTTTTTT
TRBV9,TRBJ2-5,-,-,CASSAGLQETQYF,TGTGCCAGCAGCGCCGGACTCCAAGAGACCCAGTACTTC
TRBV6-2/TRBV6-3,TRBJ2-3,-,-,CASSLWERTDTQYF,TGTGCCAGCAGTTTGTGGGAGAGGACAGATACGCAGTATTTT
TRBV2,TRBJ2-7,-,-,CASRLYEQYF,TGTGCCAGCAGGTTATACGAGCAGTACTTC
TRBV11-3,TRBJ2-2,-,-,CASSLDLATGELFF,TGTGCCAGCAGCTTAGATTTGGCCACCGGGGAGCTGTTTTTT
TRBV9,TRBJ1-2,-,TRBD1,CASSPRQGRDGYTF,TGTGCCAGCAGCCCGCGACAGGGTCGGGATGGCTACACCTTC
TRBV5-4,TRBJ2-5,-,-,CASSPRGPSPQETQYF,TGTGCCAGCAGCCCCCGTGGCCCCTCACCGCAAGAGACCCAGTACTTC
TRBV30,TRBJ1-6,-,TRBD1,CAWRRGDRALHF,TGTGCCTGGAGGAGAGGAGACAGGGCCCTCCACTTT
TRBV24-1,TRBJ1-1,once,TRBD1,CATSDNRDSTEAFF,TGTGCCACCAGTGATAATAGGGACAGCACTGAAGCTTTCTTT
TRBV7-2,TRBJ1-1,-,TRBD1,CASSGQGRTEAFF,TGTGCCAGCAGCGGACAGGGTCGGACTGAAGCTTTCTTT
TRBV12-3/TRBV12-4,TRBJ1-1,-,-,CASSLAWGTEAFF,TGTGCCAGCAGTTTAGCCTGGGGCACTGAAGCTTTCTTT
TRBV11-3,TRBJ1-6,-,-,CASSLTGETLHF,TGTGCCAGCAGCCTGACAGGAGAAACCCTCCACTTT
TRBV19,TRBJ1-2,-,-,CASMEQANLRGGYTF,TGTGCCAGTATGGAACAGGCGAACCTAAGGGGCGGCTACACCTTC
TRBV12-3/TRBV12-4,TRBJ2-7,-,-,CASSSGAYEQYF,TGTGCCAGCAGTTCAGGGGCCTACGAGCAGTACTTC
TRBV7-2,TRBJ1-1,-,-,CASSLGPKGSEAFF,TGTGCCAGCAGCTTGGGACCGAAGGGTTCTGAAGCTTTCTTT
TRBV19,TRBJ1-2,-,TRBD1,CASSITGTAYGYTF,TGTGCCAGTAGTATTACCGGGACAGCCTATGGCTACACCTTC
TRBV14,TRBJ1-1,-,-,CASSQAGSGMNTEAFF,TGTGCCAGCAGCCAAGCAGGGTCGGGGATGAACACTGAAGCTTTCTTT
TRBV11-3,TRBJ1-2,-,-,CASSLGVIGYGYTF,TGTGCCAGCAGCTTGGGGGTGATCGGATATGGCTACACCTTC
TRBV7-9,TRBJ1-3,-,-,CASSQTQGQGNTIYF,TGTGCCAGCAGTCAAACTCAGGGGCAAGGAAACACCATATATTTT
TRBV7-2,TRBJ2-7,-,-,CASSEGPSSYEQYF,TGTGCCAGCAGCGAGGGACCCAGTTCTTACGAGCAGTACTTC
TRBV11-3,TRBJ1-1,-,-,CASSFTELSTEAFF,TGTGCCAGCAGCTTCACAGAGTTGAGTACTGAAGCTTTCTTT
TRBV5-1,TRBJ1-5,-,-,CASSSGESSNQPQHF,TGCGCCAGCAGCTCGGGTGAAAGCAGCAATCAGCCCCAGCATTTT
TRBV5-1,TRBJ1-3,-,-,CASSSGHISGNTIYF,TGCGCCAGCTCCTCGGGACACATCTCTGGAAACACCATATATTTT